These T cell receptor beta chains were read from a single sample in a study of cytomegalovirus exposure and HLA in healthy donors. Libraries were prepared by immunoSEQ multiplex PCR; TCRdb keeps only in-frame clonotypes and omits some of them. The table shows approximately 89,000 clones, with approximately 77% occurring only once. What was sequenced was PBMCs. These receptors were obtained from a human donor in good health. Each CDR3 is given without its conserved first and last residue.

11,TRBV28,ATGPWATYEQY
11,TRBV6-5,ASSCGADYGYT
11,TRBV7-3,ASIPQETYEQY
12,TRBV6-5,ASSYSSNNYGYT
15,TRBV7-2,ASSLGAGAGGTDTQY
13,TRBV18,ASSPPTSMRETQY
13,TRBV5-6,VSSPLAGGTDTQY
12,TRBV6-5,ASSSGAGANIQY
16,TRBV27,ASSLLPLASGTSYEQY
13,TRBV4-2,ASSQLGETSYEQY
21,TRBV5-1,ASSSVRFRDRGPRLLRNTEAF
12,TRBV11-2,ASSTGDFTGELF
13,TRBV30,AWSLPDNKNTEAF
12,TRBV6-5,ASNDRDSLYGYT
11,TRBV5-1,ASSLGGGGEQF
14,TRBV27,ASSVTRQSSYNEQF
18,TRBV4-1,ASSQDPPADTGEGGNTIY
12,TRBV5-1,ASTGQGWRETQY
14,TRBV4-2,ASSQASRGANTEAF
14,TRBV6-5,ASSYGLSATNEKLF
13,TRBV30,AWSGTDRGTDTQY
13,TRBV11-2,ASSLRLAGNNEQF
13,TRBV7-2,ASSAQGHGNSPLH
13,TRBV7-8,ASSLPASSGNTIY
11,TRBV30,AWSVAREGRAF
13,TRBV27,ASTSEQGVGTEAF
10,TRBV28,ASGDRTDTQY
12,TRBV7-7,ASSLAGTRETQY
11,TRBV6-4,ASSPTGLYGYT
14,TRBV19,ASSILGGISGNTIY
12,TRBV29-1,SVNSGASSYEQY
10,TRBV11-2,ASSPLNTEAF
14,TRBV13,ASSISTSGGEETQY
15,TRBV18,ASSLVGGQGAVYEQY
11,TRBV5-4,ASSLAGFSEAF
10,TRBV6-8,ASSYGTYEQY
12,TRBV9,ASSGGQGTYEQY
14,TRBV11-3,ASSLGYRGRRDEQF
13,TRBV9,ASSPQRGSSDTQY
12,TRBV11-2,ASRTGHRNTEAF
15,TRBV7-3,ASSSGTQGTRQETQY
11,TRBV5-4,ASSVTGRAEQY
13,TRBV10-3,AISDSKTGWPEAF
12,TRBV7-9,ASSSTGGNEKLF
14,TRBV11-2,ASSLTASGVQETQY
13,TRBV18,ASSPREWVTDTQY
15,TRBV5-4,ASSRIGQGTTNEKLF
11,TRBV29-1,STTGGGAGELF